These 18 T cell receptor beta chains share one sample of origin, sequenced in a study of blood T cells in healthy people across ages. The authors ran a second PCR of 7 to 11 cycles using a sample-barcoded 5' primer and a J-beta primer mix. Via MiXCR, TCRdb re-called the 5' RACE reads, giving one row per CDR3 protein. The data contain some 560,000 distinct CDR3 sequences, around 27% of them singletons. The data also belong to a second study, concerning T cells of mothers and their children.

The sample comprised blood. These receptors were obtained from a boy aged 2 to 10 in good health.

This clonotype was observed a few times. The V gene is TRBV2, the J gene TRBJ1-6; D is unresolved. V lost 5 bases and J 0 bases, leaving 8 bases between the germline ends. The CDR3 is 15 amino acids. CDR1 is SNHLY, CDR2 FYNNEI, per germline. CDR3 coding DNA: TGTGCCAGCAGTTCGGCTAGCTCCTATAATTCACCCCTCCACTTT. Translated, it gives CASSSASSYNSPLHF. The entire variable domain, with the rest obtained from reference TRBV2 and TRBJ1-6, is as follows: EPEVTQTPSHQVTQMGQEVILRCVPISNHLYFYWYRQILGQKVEFLVSFYNNEISEKSEIFDDQFSVERPDGSNFTLKIRSTKLEDSAMYFCASSSASSYNSPLHFGNGTRLTVT.

The chain is built from TRBV4-3 and TRBJ2-3, with D unresolved. The germline CDR1 and CDR2 sequences are LGHNA and YSLEER. Trimming took off 0 bases at V and 5 bases at J, with 6 bases between the two ends. There are 13 residues in the CDR3. The CDR3 coding sequence is TGCGCCAGCAGCCAAGATCTTGGAGATACGCAGTATTTT. It translates to CASSQDLGDTQYF.

V and J are TRBV5-1 and TRBJ2-1; D could derive from TRBD1 or TRBD2 (5 bases each). The CDR3 spans 12 residues. CDR1 is SGHRS, CDR2 YFSETQ, per germline. V was cut by 4 bases and J by 14 bases, with 16 bases left in between. The CDR3 DNA reads as TGCGCCAGCAGCGGGGACCTCTCGGAGGAGTTCTTC. Amino acids: CASSGDLSEEFF.

The CDR3 DNA follows: TGCAGTGCTAGACTAGCGGGTTCAGATACGCAGTATTTT. Translation gives CSARLAGSDTQYF. The chain carries TRBV20-1 and TRBJ2-3; 8 bases fit TRBD2. CDR1 is DFQATT, CDR2 SNEGSKA, per germline (reference sequence). V trimming: 2 bases; J trimming: 4 bases; junction bases outside the gene matches: 2. The CDR3 contains 13 residues.

This clonotype was recorded a few times. J is TRBJ1-1 and V is TRBV7-2; D is perhaps TRBD1 (6 bases). The CDR3 contains 16 residues. From germline, CDR1 is SGHTA and CDR2 FQGNSA. V lost 1 base, J lost 2 bases, and 14 bases lay in between. The CDR3 reads CASSLGYRVINTEAFF. For the CDR3, the DNA is TGTGCCAGCAGCTTAGGTTACAGGGTCATTAACACTGAAGCTTTCTTT. Full variable domain (remainder filled in from reference TRBV7-2 and TRBJ1-1): GAGVSQSPSNKVTEKGKDVELRCDPISGHTALYWYRQSLGQGLEFLIYFQGNSAPDKSGLPSDRFSAERTGGSVSTLTIQRTQQEDSAVYLCASSLGYRVINTEAFFGQGTRLTVV.

This clonotype was observed a handful of times. This chain links TRBV27 with TRBJ1-1; D not certain. V was clipped by 4 bases and J by 6 bases, with 9 bases between them. Germline assignment: CDR1 MNHEY and CDR2 SMNVEV (reference sequence). The CDR3 length is 12 residues. Here the CDR3 reads CASSSGWPEAFF. CDR3 nucleotide sequence: TGTGCCAGCAGTTCGGGATGGCCTGAAGCTTTCTTT.

This chain uses TRBV27 with TRBJ2-5; no clear D gene. Per the germline V gene, CDR1 is MNHEY and CDR2 is SMNVEV (reference sequence). Deletions cut 2 bases from V and 5 bases from J, with 12 bases between. This CDR3 is 14 amino acids long. This CDR3 is CASSLSQLGETQYF. As DNA, the CDR3 is TGTGCCAGCAGTTTAAGCCAGCTCGGGGAGACCCAGTACTTC.

In this sample, this clonotype turned up a few times. The rearrangement uses TRBV29-1 and TRBJ2-5, with 7 bases matching TRBD1. The end of the DNA is better explained by TRBJ2-7, so the J call may be wrong. This CDR3 spans 13 amino acids. The V gene's germline CDR1 is SQVTM and CDR2 ANQGSEA. This CDR3 reads CSVVTGFSYEQYF. CDR3 nucleotides: TGCAGCGTCGTGACAGGGTTTTCCTACGAGCAGTACTTC.

This clonotype has ten or more counts. V is TRBV11-2 and J is TRBJ2-3; D is ambiguous. Looked up from germline, CDR1 is SGHAT and CDR2 is FQNNGV. This CDR3 is built from 13 residues. V was pared by 4 bases and J by 4 bases, with 9 bases between. The CDR3 reads CASSWADADTQYF. Written as DNA, the CDR3 is TGTGCCAGCAGCTGGGCAGATGCAGATACGCAGTATTTT.

This clonotype has only a few counts. The chain combines TRBV30 with TRBJ2-1; 7 bases align to TRBD1. The germline V gene has CDR1 GTSNPN and CDR2 SVGIG (reference sequence). The CDR3 is 14 residues long. The V gene end was trimmed by 0 bases and the J gene end by 3 bases; junction bases not matched to a gene: 2. In DNA form, the CDR3 reads TGTGCCTGGAGTGTACGGACAGGCTACAATGAGCAGTTCTTC. This encodes CAWSVRTGYNEQFF.

This clonotype was seen a few times. The CDR3 sequence is CASSEVAGARNGYTF. The CDR3 coding sequence is TGTGCCAGCAGTGAAGTGGCGGGGGCGAGGAATGGCTACACCTTC. The chain employs TRBV2 and TRBJ1-2; TRBD1 is a possible D gene (6 bases). This CDR3 is 15 amino acids long. Trimming shortened V by 1 base and J by 6 bases, and 15 bases separated the two germline ends. CDR1 and CDR2 from the germline V gene are SNHLY and FYNNEI.

The chain links TRBV7-9 to TRBJ2-5; 7 bases are shared with TRBD1. The J call is doubtful: the DNA matches TRBJ2-7 better. The V gene's germline CDR1 is SEHNR and CDR2 FQNEAQ (reference sequence). The CDR3 has 15 residues. CDR3 sequence reads: CASSDGQANSYEQYF. CDR3 sequence (DNA): TGTGCCAGCAGCGACGGACAGGCTAATTCCTACGAGCAGTACTTC.

This chain uses TRBV15 with TRBJ2-1, with 11 nucleotides matching TRBD2. Germline CDR1 is LNHNV and CDR2 is YYDKDF (reference sequence). There are 18 residues in the CDR3. The ends lost 4 bases at V and 8 bases at J; junction bases unmatched: 16. The CDR3 reads CATSTLLPTSGTSDEQFF. CDR3 coding DNA: TGTGCCACCAGCACCTTGCTTCCGACTAGCGGGACGTCTGATGAGCAGTTCTTC.

Many counts were recorded for this clonotype. The CDR3 spells CSATEGQGYNEQFF. DNA for the CDR3: TGCAGTGCTACTGAGGGACAAGGGTACAATGAGCAGTTCTTC. J is TRBJ2-1 and V is TRBV20-1; tentatively, D is TRBD1 (6 bases). The CDR3 totals 14 residues. Trimming stripped 4 bases from V and 4 bases from J, with 14 bases between. Germline V lookup: CDR1 DFQATT, CDR2 SNEGSKA (reference sequence).

The chain links TRBV4-3 to TRBJ2-7, with a possible D match to TRBD1 (7 bases). Germline V gene sequence: CDR1 LGHNA, CDR2 YSLEER. Trimming pared 1 base from V and 1 base from J, leaving 11 bases between. This CDR3 contains 15 residues. The CDR3 sequence is CASSQGRGPSYEQYF. CDR3 in DNA: TGCGCCAGCAGCCAAGGGAGGGGGCCGTCCTACGAGCAGTACTTC.

This clonotype was detected only a few times. The chain links TRBV12-3 or TRBV12-4 to TRBJ2-7; the match to TRBD1 covers 8 bases. Trimming cost V 4 bases and J 2 bases; bases outside gene matches: 7. This CDR3 contains 15 residues. The DNA of the CDR3 is TGTGCCAGCAGTTCGTCCAGGACAGGGACCTACGAGCAGTACTTC. It codes for CASSSSRTGTYEQYF.

Only a few counts were recorded for this clonotype. The genes are TRBV21-1 and TRBJ1-6; the table calls TRBD1, which could not be checked here. TRBV21-1 represents a pseudogene. This CDR3 has 16 amino acids. CDR3 DNA: TGTGCCAGCAGAGGGGGGCAGGGGCTAAATAATTCACCCCTCCACTTT. Translation gives CASRGGQGLNNSPLHF.

This clonotype turned up a few times. This rearrangement joins TRBV11-2 to TRBJ1-4, with 7 positions matching TRBD1. Losses at the gene ends were 4 bases for V and 8 bases for J; bases not matched to a gene: 7. In germline, CDR1 is SGHAT, CDR2 FQNNGV. The CDR3 is 14 residues long. In DNA form, the CDR3 reads TGTGCCAGCAGCTCTAGGGGGCGTAAAGAAAAACTGTTTTTT. It yields the protein CASSSRGRKEKLFF.